Shown below are 21 T cell receptor beta chains from a single sample sequenced in a study of T-cell memory formation after mild COVID-19 (dated by TCRdb to the early 2020s). The library came from 5' RACE. TCRdb records Illumina NovaSeq 6000 as the sequencer. TCRdb reran the public reads through fastp at Q25 and MiXCR, keeping productive beta chains. Here each entry gathers all rows of one CDR3 protein and keeps the most common genes and DNA. The sample records around 410,000 distinct CDR3 sequences, 20% to 30% of which are singletons. Around 13% of the sample is in the top ten clones. The sample comprised PBMCs or a T cell subset sorted from them (not recorded which). Receptors were obtained from an adult woman who had mild COVID-19 (a few samples of this study predate the infection). The sample titles of this study are shuffled in the database, so cell type and time point are left out; the donor was told from shared clones.

The rearrangement joins TRBV25-1 to TRBJ1-4; 7 nucleotides match TRBD1. Germline trimming cut 3 bases from V and 3 bases from J; bases unmatched to any gene: 1. In germline, CDR1 is MGHDK, CDR2 SYGVNS. The CDR3 totals 14 residues. The CDR3, as DNA: TGTGCCAGCAGTGAGGACAGGCCTAATGAAAAACTGTTTTTT. Protein product: CASSEDRPNEKLFF.

This chain joins TRBV20-1 and TRBJ2-1, with 9 positions matching TRBD2. CDR3 length: 15 amino acids. Trimming removed 0 bases from V and 8 bases from J; junction bases left unmatched: 8. CDR1 is DFQATT, CDR2 SNEGSKA, per germline (reference sequence). CDR3 DNA: TGCAGTGCTAGAGATCAGGGCGGGGGGGCTCATGAGCAGTTCTTC. Translated: CSARDQGGGAHEQFF.

The chain recombines TRBV7-9 with TRBJ2-7; D is uncertain. V lost 1 base to trimming and J lost 3 bases, with 4 bases between them. Per germline, CDR1 SEHNR and CDR2 FQNEAQ (reference sequence). There are 12 residues in the CDR3. The CDR3 DNA is TGTGCCAGCAGCTTAGTCGTCTACGAGCAGTACTTC. This codes for CASSLVVYEQYF. The full variable domain, rest sourced from reference TRBV7-9 and TRBJ2-7, is DTGVSQNPRHKITKRGQNVTFRCDPISEHNRLYWYRQTLGQGPEFLTYFQNEAQLEKSRLLSDRFSAERPKGSFSTLEIQRTEQGDSAMYLCASSLVVYEQYFGPGTRLTVT.

The gene calls are TRBV2 and TRBJ2-1; D possibly uses TRBD1 or TRBD2 (5 bases each). Trimming took off 6 bases at V and 5 bases at J, with 11 bases between the two ends. The CDR3 is 13 residues long. Germline lookup yields CDR1 SNHLY and CDR2 FYNNEI. As DNA, the CDR3 is TGTGCCAGCAGACTGGGACGGGACAATGAGCAGTTCTTC. Translation gives CASRLGRDNEQFF.

This clonotype was detected a few times. This rearrangement joins TRBV7-9 to TRBJ1-1; maybe TRBD1 (5 bases). The CDR3 totals 15 residues. Germline CDR1 SEHNR, CDR2 FQNEAQ (reference sequence). Trimming pared 5 bases from V and 0 bases from J, leaving 13 bases between. In DNA, the CDR3 is TGTGCCAGCAGCATCGACAGTTTACTGAACACTGAAGCTTTCTTT. Protein product: CASSIDSLLNTEAFF.

Many counts were recorded for this clonotype. This chain connects TRBV29-1 to TRBJ2-7; no definite D call. The CDR3 contains 14 residues. V lost 7 bases, J lost 3 bases, and 19 bases lay in between. The germline CDR1 and CDR2 sequences are SQVTM and ANQGSEA. CDR3 protein: CSASTFGRIYEQYF. CDR3 nucleotides: TGCAGCGCATCGACATTTGGACGGATCTACGAGCAGTACTTC.

This clonotype has more than one count but fewer than ten. The gene calls are TRBV4-2 and TRBJ2-7; no clear D. The germline V gene has CDR1 LGHNA and CDR2 YNFKEQ. This CDR3 spans 16 amino acids. Trimming cost V 1 base and J 7 bases, with 20 bases left between them. The CDR3 DNA reads as TGTGCCAGCAGCCAAGCTTCCGACTCCCTCCTTCCTGAGCAGTACTTC. This codes for CASSQASDSLLPEQYF.

This clonotype was counted only a few times. The rearrangement joins TRBV24-1 to TRBJ2-1, with 12 bases matching TRBD2. The CDR3 totals 13 residues. Trimming removed 10 bases from V and 7 bases from J; junction bases left unmatched: 4. Germline-derived CDR1 and CDR2 are KGHDR and SFDVKD. The CDR3 loop reads CATELAGGNEQFF. The CDR3 nucleotides read TGTGCCACGGAACTAGCGGGGGGTAATGAGCAGTTCTTC.

The chain recombines TRBV5-1 with TRBJ1-2; weak D call: TRBD1 (5 bases). Germline V gives CDR1 SGHRS, CDR2 YFSETQ. Trimming shortened V by 5 bases and J by 1 base, and 9 bases separated the two germline ends. The CDR3 is 13 residues long. CDR3 DNA sequence: TGCGCCAGCAGATTGACAGATAACTATGGCTACACCTTC. Its protein is CASRLTDNYGYTF.

J is TRBJ2-1 and V is TRBV2; D may be TRBD2 (6 bases). CDR3 length: 16 amino acids. The germline V gene encodes CDR1 SNHLY and CDR2 FYNNEI. Trimming took 8 bases from V and 7 from J, leaving 24 bases between them. CDR3 protein: CASRASRRGFLNEQFF. In DNA form, the CDR3 reads TGTGCCAGCCGCGCGTCCCGGCGGGGATTCCTGAATGAGCAGTTCTTC.

This clonotype occurred a few times. The chain carries TRBV2 and TRBJ2-3; the match to TRBD1 covers 8 bases. The V segment lost 3 bases and the J segment 5 bases; nucleotides outside the gene matches: 7. The CDR3 sequence is 15 residues long. Per the germline V gene, CDR1 is SNHLY and CDR2 is FYNNEI. The CDR3 region is CASSDGQGLEDTQYF. For the CDR3, the DNA is TGTGCCAGCAGTGACGGACAGGGACTCGAAGATACGCAGTATTTT.

The chain joins TRBV5-1 to TRBJ1-4, with TRBD1 matching over 8 bases. CDR1 SGHRS and CDR2 YFSETQ come from the germline V gene. V trimming: 4 bases; J trimming: 8 bases; junction bases outside the gene matches: 10. The CDR3 sequence is 15 residues long. The CDR3: CASSPTTGVFEKLFF. CDR3 coding DNA: TGCGCCAGCAGCCCGACGACAGGGGTGTTCGAAAAACTGTTTTTT.

The chain couples TRBV29-1 to TRBJ2-7; TRBD1 matches at 10 bases. This CDR3 has 14 amino acids. V lost 1 base and J lost 6; bases outside the gene matches: 6. Germline V lookup: CDR1 SQVTM, CDR2 ANQGSEA. The CDR3 nucleotides are TGCAGCGTTGAAGCCGACAGGGGGCCAAGCGAGCAGTACTTC. As protein: CSVEADRGPSEQYF.

The rearrangement uses TRBV5-6 and TRBJ2-7, with D maybe TRBD1 (6 bases). Germline V gene lookup returns CDR1 SGHDT and CDR2 YYEEEE. Trimming removed 4 bases at V and 5 bases at J, with 13 bases between. The length of the CDR3 is 13 residues. The CDR3: CASSLGAYHEQYF. For the CDR3, the DNA is TGTGCCAGCAGCCTGGGGGCCTACCACGAGCAGTACTTC.

This clonotype was observed a handful of times. The rearrangement links TRBV20-1 to TRBJ1-1; unclear D gene. This CDR3 contains 13 residues. V lost 0 bases to trimming and J lost 0 bases, with 5 bases between them. Looked up from germline, CDR1 is DFQATT and CDR2 is SNEGSKA (reference sequence). The CDR3 is CSAREKLNTEAFF. The DNA for the CDR3 is TGCAGTGCTAGAGAGAAGCTGAACACTGAAGCTTTCTTT.

V and J are TRBV30 and TRBJ2-5; TRBD1 is a possible D gene (5 bases). The CDR3 loop spans 13 amino acids. Germline lookup yields CDR1 GTSNPN and CDR2 SVGIG (reference sequence). Trimming took 2 bases from V and 3 from J, leaving 10 bases between them. This CDR3 is CAWSRRQKETQYF. CDR3 coding DNA: TGTGCCTGGAGTAGGAGACAGAAAGAGACCCAGTACTTC.

This clonotype was recorded a few times. The J gene is TRBJ1-1, the V gene TRBV24-1, with a weak D call TRBD1 (5 bases). V dropped 1 base and J dropped 8 bases, with 10 bases sitting between them. The CDR3 consists of 13 residues. Germline CDR1 and CDR2: KGHDR and SFDVKD. CDR3 sequence: CATSDFGGSEAFF. CDR3 DNA: TGTGCCACCAGTGATTTTGGGGGGTCCGAAGCTTTCTTT.

This sequence joins TRBV11-1 and TRBJ2-1, with TRBD2 identical over 12 bases. With V trimmed by 2 bases and J by 7 bases, 3 bases remained unmatched. The germline V gene has CDR1 SGHAT and CDR2 FQDESV (reference sequence). The CDR3 length is 15 residues. The CDR3 DNA follows: TGTGCCAGCAGCTTACTTGGACTAGCGGGGAATGAGCAGTTCTTC. Translating it yields CASSLLGLAGNEQFF.

Concerning this clonotype: One end of the junction varies from germline; a read error may be responsible. This chain connects TRBV24-1 to TRBJ2-4, with 10 nucleotides matching TRBD1. The CDR3 loop spans 16 amino acids. CDR1 is KGHDR and CDR2 is SFDVKD in the germline V gene. CDR3 in amino acids: CATSEGTGVAKNFQYF. DNA for the CDR3: TGTGCCACCAGTGAGGGGACAGGGGTAGCCAAAAACTTTCAGTACTTC.

This clonotype appeared a few times. This rearrangement joins TRBV7-9 to TRBJ1-4; 9 bases are a match to TRBD1. Germline V gene lookup returns CDR1 SEHNR and CDR2 FQNEAQ (reference sequence). The CDR3 is 14 amino acids. The J segment lost 8 bases and the V segment lost 0 bases, leaving 1 base of the junction unmatched. CDR3 in amino acids: CASSLATGGEKLFF. The CDR3 DNA follows: TGTGCCAGCAGCTTAGCAACAGGGGGCGAAAAACTGTTTTTT.

The rearrangement joins TRBV7-2 to TRBJ2-5; D unclear. Trimming removed 3 bases from V and 3 bases from J, with 8 bases in between. Per germline, CDR1 SGHTA and CDR2 FQGNSA. The CDR3 runs 13 residues. The CDR3 reads CASSLALKETQYF. CDR3 nucleotide sequence: TGTGCCAGCAGCTTGGCCCTCAAAGAGACCCAGTACTTC. Full variable domain (remainder filled in from reference TRBV7-2 and TRBJ2-5): GAGVSQSPSNKVTEKGKDVELRCDPISGHTALYWYRQSLGQGLEFLIYFQGNSAPDKSGLPSDRFSAERTGGSVSTLTIQRTQQEDSAVYLCASSLALKETQYFGPGTRLLVL.